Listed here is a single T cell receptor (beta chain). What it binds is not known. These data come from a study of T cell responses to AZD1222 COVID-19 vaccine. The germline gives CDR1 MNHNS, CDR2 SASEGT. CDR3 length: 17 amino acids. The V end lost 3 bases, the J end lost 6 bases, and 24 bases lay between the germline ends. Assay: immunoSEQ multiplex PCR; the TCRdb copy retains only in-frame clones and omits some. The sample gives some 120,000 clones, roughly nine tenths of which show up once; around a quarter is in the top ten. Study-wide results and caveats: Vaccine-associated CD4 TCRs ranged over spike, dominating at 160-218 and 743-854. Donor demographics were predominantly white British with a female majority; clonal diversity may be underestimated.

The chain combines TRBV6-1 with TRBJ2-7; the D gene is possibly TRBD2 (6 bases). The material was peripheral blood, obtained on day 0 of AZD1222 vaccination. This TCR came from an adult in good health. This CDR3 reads CASSETHPGAFLAEQYF. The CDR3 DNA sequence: TGTGCCAGCAGTGAGACCCATCCGGGAGCCTTTTTGGCCGAGCAGTACTTC.